This T cell receptor (beta chain) appears in the sequencing data of a study of T cell repertoires in cytomegalovirus infection (dated by TCRdb to the late 2010s). Some background on the complete study: The peptide stimulations were aimed at well-studied HLA-B-restricted epitopes as well as recently identified HLA-C-restricted CMV epitopes, whose presentation resists viral immunomodulation. The HLA type of each donor mattered for the analysis, because public TCR beta signatures pointed to carriage of CMV infection along with the matching HLA type. What the study reported, not specific to this receptor: In both this cohort and an independent cohort of under 450 donors, the cumulative frequency of public TCR beta family members distinguished carriers of CMV infection plus the relevant HLA type. The ex vivo response was dominated by HLA-C-restricted CMV-specific TCR beta clonotypes, which also provided the single most frequent clonotype in two of eight donors.

V is shortened by 5 bases, J by 3 bases, and the region joining them spans 8 bases. From the cysteine through the phenylalanine, the CDR3 covers 12 amino acids. The CDR3 DNA has 36 bases and is translated from base 1. What this sample's treatment or condition label stands for: in vitro stimulation with specific CMV peptide epitopes to enrich CMV-specific T cells. To note about this clonotype: Its antigen remains undetermined. No base qualities exist here, and no much larger clone lies one base off it.

Instrument on record: Illumina HiSeq 1500. TCRdb's own reprocessing of the public reads used fastp at Q25 and MiXCR and kept productive beta chains. All rows with the same CDR3 protein become a single entry with the most common DNA and genes. The table for this sample lists tens of thousands of distinct CDR3 sequences; 20% to 25% of them were counted only once. The ten most abundant clones make up roughly two thirds of the sample. The chain was built from TRBV12-3 or TRBV12-4 and TRBJ2-7; a confident D gene designation cannot be given. This TCR derives from a human donor in good health (CMV status not recorded). Some clones in this sample may be carry-over from other donors' samples. This sample comprised CD8+ T cells from cultured PBMCs, obtained from culture after CMV antigen stimulation. The sequenced DNA is TGTGCCAGCAGTCCCGAGTACTACGAGCAGTACTTC. The resulting protein is CASSPEYYEQYF.